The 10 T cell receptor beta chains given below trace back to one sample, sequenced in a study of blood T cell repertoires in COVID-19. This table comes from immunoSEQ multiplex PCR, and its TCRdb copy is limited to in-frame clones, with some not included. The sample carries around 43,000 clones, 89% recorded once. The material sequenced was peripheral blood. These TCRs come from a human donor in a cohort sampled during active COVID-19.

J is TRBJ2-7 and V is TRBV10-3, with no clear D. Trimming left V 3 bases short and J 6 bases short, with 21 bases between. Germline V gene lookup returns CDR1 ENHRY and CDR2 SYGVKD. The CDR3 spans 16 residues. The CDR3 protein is CAISDLKLAGSTEQYF. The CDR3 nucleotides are TGTGCCATCAGTGACCTGAAACTGGCCGGGTCGACCGAGCAGTACTTC.

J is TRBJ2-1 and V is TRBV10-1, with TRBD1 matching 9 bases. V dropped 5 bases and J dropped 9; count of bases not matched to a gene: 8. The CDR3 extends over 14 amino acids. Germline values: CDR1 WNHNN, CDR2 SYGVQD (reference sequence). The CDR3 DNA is TGCGCCAGCAGTAGGGACAGGGCCTCCGGTGAGCAGTTCTTC. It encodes CASSRDRASGEQFF.

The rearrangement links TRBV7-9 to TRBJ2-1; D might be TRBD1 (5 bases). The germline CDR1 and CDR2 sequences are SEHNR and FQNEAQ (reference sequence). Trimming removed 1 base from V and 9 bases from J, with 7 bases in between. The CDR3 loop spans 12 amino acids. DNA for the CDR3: TGTGCCAGCAGCTTAGAAGGGGTTGAGCAGTTCTTC. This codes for CASSLEGVEQFF.

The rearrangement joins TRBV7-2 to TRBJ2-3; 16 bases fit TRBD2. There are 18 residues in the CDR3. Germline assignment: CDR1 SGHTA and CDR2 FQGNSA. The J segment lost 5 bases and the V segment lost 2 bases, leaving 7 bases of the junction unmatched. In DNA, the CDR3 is TGTGCCAGCAGCTTATGGGTTGGGACTAGCGGGAGGGGAGATACGCAGTATTTT. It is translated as CASSLWVGTSGRGDTQYF.

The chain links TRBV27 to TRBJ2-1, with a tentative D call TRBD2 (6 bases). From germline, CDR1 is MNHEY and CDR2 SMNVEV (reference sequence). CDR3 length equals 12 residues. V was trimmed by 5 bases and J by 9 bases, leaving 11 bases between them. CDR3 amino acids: CASSPSGVEQFF. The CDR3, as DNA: TGTGCCAGCAGTCCCTCGGGGGTTGAGCAGTTCTTC.

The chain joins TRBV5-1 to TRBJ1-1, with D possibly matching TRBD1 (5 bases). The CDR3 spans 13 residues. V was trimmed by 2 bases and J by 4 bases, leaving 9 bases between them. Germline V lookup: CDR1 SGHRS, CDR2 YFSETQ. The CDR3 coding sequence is TGCGCCAGCAGCTTCTCAGGGCCCACTGAAGCTTTCTTT. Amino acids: CASSFSGPTEAFF.

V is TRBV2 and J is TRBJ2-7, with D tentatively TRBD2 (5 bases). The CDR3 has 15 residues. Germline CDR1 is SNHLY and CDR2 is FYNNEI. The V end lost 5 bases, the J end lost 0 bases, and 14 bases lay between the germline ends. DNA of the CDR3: TGTGCCAGCAGTTATCTAGCTGCCACCTCCTACGAGCAGTACTTC. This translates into CASSYLAATSYEQYF.

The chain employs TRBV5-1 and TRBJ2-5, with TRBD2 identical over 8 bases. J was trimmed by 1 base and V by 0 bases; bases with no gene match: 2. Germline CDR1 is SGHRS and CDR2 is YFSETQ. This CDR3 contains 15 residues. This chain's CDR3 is CASSLVAGGQETQYF. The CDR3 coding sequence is TGCGCCAGCAGCTTGGTGGCGGGGGGCCAAGAGACCCAGTACTTC.

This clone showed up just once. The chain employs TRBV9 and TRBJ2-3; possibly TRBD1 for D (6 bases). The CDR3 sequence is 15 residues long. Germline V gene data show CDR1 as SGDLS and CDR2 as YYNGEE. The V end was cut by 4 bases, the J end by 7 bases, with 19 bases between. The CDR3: CASSYLGQPANTQYF. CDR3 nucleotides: TGTGCCAGCAGCTACCTAGGACAGCCAGCCAATACGCAGTATTTT.

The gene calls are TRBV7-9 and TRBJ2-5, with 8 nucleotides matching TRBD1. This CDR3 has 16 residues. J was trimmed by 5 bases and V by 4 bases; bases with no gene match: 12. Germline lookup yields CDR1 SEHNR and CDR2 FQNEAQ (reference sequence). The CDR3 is CASSYLPGQVLETQYF. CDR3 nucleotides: TGTGCCAGCAGCTACCTACCGGGACAGGTCCTGGAGACCCAGTACTTC. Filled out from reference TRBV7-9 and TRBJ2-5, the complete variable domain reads DTGVSQNPRHKITKRGQNVTFRCDPISEHNRLYWYRQTLGQGPEFLTYFQNEAQLEKSRLLSDRFSAERPKGSFSTLEIQRTEQGDSAMYLCASSYLPGQVLETQYFGPGTRLLVL.